This TCR beta chain was sequenced in a study of regulatory T cells in long-lasting Graves disease. Time point: newly diagnosed GD, antithyroid drugs for less than 3 months. Scientists built the TCR library using RNA that was extracted from PBMCs. Libraries of TCR beta came from iRepertoire HTBI primers plus Arm-PCR of CDR3 regions. Via MiXCR, TCRdb re-called the multiplex PCR reads, giving one row per CDR3 protein. The repertoire has 400,000 to 450,000 distinct CDR3 sequences, about a sixth of them found once; the top ten carry 9.5% to 12%. Turning to this clonotype: In this CDR3 the conserved last residue, phenylalanine or tryptophan, is missing, so a read error is likely.

The length of the CDR3 is 13 residues. Trimming left V 4 bases short and J 10 bases short, with 15 bases between. Germline V gene sequence: CDR1 SGHTS, CDR2 YDEGEE. This same sample was also part of a study on T cells in Graves' hyperthyroidism and ophthalmopathy.

The chain couples TRBV5-8 to TRBJ2-1; D is undetermined. This sequence originates from a woman aged 25 to 39 with Graves disease. The material was peripheral blood mononuclear cells (PBMCs), obtained at new diagnosis, from a patient treated with antithyroid drugs. DNA for the CDR3: TGTGCCAGCAGCGCCCCGAGCAGGAAGGAGCAGTTCTCC. Translating gives CASSAPSRKEQFS.